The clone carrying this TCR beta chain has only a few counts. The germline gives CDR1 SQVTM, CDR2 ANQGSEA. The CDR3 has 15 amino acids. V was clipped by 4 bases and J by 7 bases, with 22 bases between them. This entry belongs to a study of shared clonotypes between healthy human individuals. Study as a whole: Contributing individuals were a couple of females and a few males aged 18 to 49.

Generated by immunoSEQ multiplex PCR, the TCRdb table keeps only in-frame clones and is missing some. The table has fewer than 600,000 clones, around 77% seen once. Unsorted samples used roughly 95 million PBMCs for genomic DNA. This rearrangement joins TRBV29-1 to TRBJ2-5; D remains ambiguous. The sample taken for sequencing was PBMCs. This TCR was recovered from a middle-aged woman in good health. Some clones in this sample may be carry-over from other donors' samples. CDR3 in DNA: TGCAGCGTTGTTCTGGGCCTAACAGTGCCCGGGACCCAGTACTTC. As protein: CSVVLGLTVPGTQYF.